Below are 30 T cell receptor beta chains sequenced from a single sample in a study of coeliac disease. Clones were read by immunoSEQ multiplex PCR, and TCRdb kept only the in-frame ones, dropping some. The table records a few thousand clones, 55% to 70% of them present only once. Specimen: lymphocytes from the gut lamina propria. These receptors were collected from a man aged 70-80 years with active celiac disease.

This clone was counted between two and nine times. The chain couples TRBV6-1 to TRBJ2-7; TRBD1 agrees at 7 bases. The CDR3 contains 14 residues. Trimming cost V 7 bases and J 3 bases; bases outside gene matches: 9. Germline values: CDR1 MNHNS, CDR2 SASEGT. CDR3 protein: CASTQTGVYYEQYF. The CDR3 DNA reads TGTGCCAGCACCCAAACAGGGGTCTACTACGAGCAGTACTTC.

The chain has TRBV19 and TRBJ2-7, with D perhaps matching TRBD2 (6 bases). Trimming removed 3 bases at V and 4 bases at J, with 13 bases between. Per germline, CDR1 LNHDA and CDR2 SQIVND (reference sequence). The CDR3 spans 14 residues. The CDR3 region has the DNA TGTGCCAGTAGTATCGGGGGAGGTGGTTACGAGCAGTACTTC. Translated, it gives CASSIGGGGYEQYF.

This chain uses TRBV4-2 with TRBJ1-6, with TRBD1 as a possible D gene (6 bases). This CDR3 has 16 residues. Germline CDR1 reads LGHNA; CDR2 reads YNFKEQ. Trimming took 1 base from V and 7 from J, leaving 14 bases between them. The CDR3 spells CASSQGGRTENSPLHF. CDR3 nucleotides: TGTGCCAGCAGCCAAGGGGGGCGGACAGAGAATTCACCCCTCCACTTT.

Only a few counts were recorded for this clone. The rearrangement joins TRBV27 to TRBJ2-3, with TRBD1 matching over 7 bases. With V trimmed by 9 bases and J by 6 bases, 9 bases remained unmatched. The germline V gene encodes CDR1 MNHEY and CDR2 SMNVEV (reference sequence). CDR3 length: 13 amino acids. The CDR3 coding sequence is TGTGCCAGTGTAAAGACAGGGCTCGATACGCAGTATTTT. Translating it yields CASVKTGLDTQYF.

V usage is TRBV28 and J usage is TRBJ2-7, with unresolved D. Trimming removed 5 bases at V and 2 bases at J, with 7 bases between. The CDR3 is made up of 12 amino acids. Germline V gene lookup returns CDR1 MDHEN and CDR2 SYDVKM. The CDR3 DNA reads as TGTGCCAGCAGTACTACCCCCTACGAGCAGTACTTC. It encodes CASSTTPYEQYF.

This chain joins TRBV28 and TRBJ2-2; 7 bases line up with TRBD2. CDR3 size: 14 residues. J lost 4 bases, V lost 7 bases, and 6 bases had no gene match. Germline V gene lookup returns CDR1 MDHEN and CDR2 SYDVKM. The CDR3 DNA reads TGTGCCAGCACTTCGGGGGGTCGCACCGGGGAGCTGTTTTTT. Translated, it gives CASTSGGRTGELFF.

The genes are TRBV2 and TRBJ2-6; 14 bases fit TRBD2. The CDR3 length is 18 residues. Germline V gives CDR1 SNHLY, CDR2 FYNNEI. Unmatched junction bases numbered 7, after V lost 9 bases and J lost 0 bases. The CDR3 sequence: CASEGLAGASSGANVLTF. The CDR3 nucleotides read TGTGCCAGTGAGGGACTAGCGGGGGCCAGCTCTGGGGCCAACGTCCTGACTTTC.

The chain employs TRBV11-3 and TRBJ2-4; TRBD2 matches 7 bases. The V gene end was trimmed by 4 bases and the J gene end by 6 bases; junction bases not matched to a gene: 12. The CDR3 consists of 16 residues. The germline gives CDR1 SGHNT, CDR2 YENEEA. The CDR3 bases are TGTGCCAGCAGCTACCTAGGGGCGGGGGAGCGAAACATTCAGTACTTC. Translating it yields CASSYLGAGERNIQYF.

This clone was picked up one time. The gene calls are TRBV25-1 and TRBJ2-5; D is unresolved. The germline CDR1 and CDR2 sequences are MGHDK and SYGVNS. The CDR3 runs 10 residues. V gave up 8 bases and J gave up 1 base, with 2 bases separating them. The CDR3 sequence is CASRQETQYF. CDR3 in DNA: TGTGCCAGCCGCCAAGAGACCCAGTACTTC.

The CDR3 region is CASSPYLAPDTQYF. In nucleotides, the CDR3 is TGCGCCAGCAGCCCATACCTAGCGCCAGATACGCAGTATTTT. V is TRBV5-1 and J is TRBJ2-3, with D possibly TRBD2 on 6 matching bases. The CDR3 runs 14 residues. V lost 4 bases, J lost 4 bases, and 13 bases lay in between. Germline V gives CDR1 SGHRS, CDR2 YFSETQ.

The rearrangement joins TRBV6-5 to TRBJ1-2; D is undetermined. The V gene lost 2 bases and the J gene lost 4 bases, with 17 bases spanning the gap. Germline CDR1 MNHEY, CDR2 SVGAGI. This CDR3 spans 16 amino acids. The CDR3 sequence: CASSYRKGGNLYGYTF. Written as DNA, the CDR3 is TGTGCCAGCAGTTACCGAAAGGGAGGGAACCTCTATGGCTACACCTTC.

The CDR3 loop is CASSQDGRGRQPQHF. DNA for the CDR3: TGCGCCAGCAGCCAAGATGGAAGGGGCCGTCAGCCCCAGCATTTT. The rearrangement joins TRBV4-1 to TRBJ1-5; D possibly corresponds to TRBD1 (5 bases). Germline V CDR1 and CDR2: MGHRA, YSYEKL. V was clipped by 0 bases and J by 6 bases, with 12 bases between them. The CDR3 consists of 15 residues.

The CDR3 DNA reads as TGTGCCAGCAGCTTAGGTCCCAATACGCAGTATTTT. Amino acid sequence: CASSLGPNTQYF. The chain uses TRBV7-2 and TRBJ2-3; D ambiguous. The germline V gene has CDR1 SGHTA and CDR2 FQGNSA. V lost 1 base and J 7 bases, leaving 6 bases between the germline ends. The CDR3 is made up of 12 amino acids.

The V gene is TRBV7-9, the J gene TRBJ2-3; perhaps TRBD2 as D (5 bases). The CDR3 extends over 16 amino acids. Germline V gene data show CDR1 as SEHNR and CDR2 as FQNEAQ (reference sequence). Deletions cut 2 bases from V and 2 bases from J, with 14 bases between. CDR3: CASSLYGEATTDTQYF. CDR3 coding DNA: TGTGCCAGCAGCTTATACGGGGAAGCGACCACAGATACGCAGTATTTT.

This chain links TRBV9 with TRBJ2-5; maybe TRBD2 (7 bases). Trimming pared 0 bases from V and 4 bases from J, leaving 13 bases between. Germline V lookup: CDR1 SGDLS, CDR2 YYNGEE. The CDR3 extends over 15 amino acids. CDR3 protein: CASSVVGGRGETQYF. CDR3 in DNA: TGTGCCAGCAGCGTAGTCGGGGGGCGGGGAGAGACCCAGTACTTC.

The chain is built from TRBV4-1 and TRBJ1-3; perhaps TRBD1 as D (6 bases). Germline V gene data show CDR1 as MGHRA and CDR2 as YSYEKL. The CDR3 is made up of 16 amino acids. V lost 1 base to trimming and J lost 2 bases, with 12 bases between them. CDR3 in DNA: TGCGCCAGCAGCCAAGTTGGCGGGGGCCCTGGAAACACCATATATTTT. The encoded protein is CASSQVGGGPGNTIYF.

In regard to this clone: The same CDR3 arises from other DNA sequences in this sample as well. The rearrangement links TRBV7-9 to TRBJ2-1; 12 nucleotides align to TRBD2. The ends lost 5 bases at V and 7 bases at J; junction bases unmatched: 6. The V gene's germline CDR1 is SEHNR and CDR2 FQNEAQ (reference sequence). This CDR3 has 15 amino acids. The DNA for the CDR3 is TGTGCCAGCAGCCTAGTTCTAGCGGGAGGGAATGAGCAGTTCTTC. This gives the protein CASSLVLAGGNEQFF.

The chain carries TRBV7-2 and TRBJ2-3; TRBD2 aligns across 11 bases. The germline V gene has CDR1 SGHTA and CDR2 FQGNSA. The CDR3 is 17 amino acids. Germline trimming cut 5 bases from V and 4 bases from J; bases unmatched to any gene: 11. The CDR3 spells CASSDNRLAGISDTQYF. Here the CDR3 DNA reads TGTGCCAGCAGCGATAACCGACTAGCGGGGATATCAGATACGCAGTATTTT.

CDR3 amino acids: CASSPEDRTQFF. For the CDR3, the DNA is TGTGCCAGCAGCCCGGAGGACAGGACTCAGTTCTTC. V and J are TRBV7-9 and TRBJ2-1, with 7 bases identical to TRBD1. The CDR3 length is 12 residues. Unmatched junction bases numbered 8, after V lost 5 bases and J lost 13 bases. CDR1 is SEHNR, CDR2 FQNEAQ, per germline (reference sequence).

This chain links TRBV19 with TRBJ2-2; 7 positions agree with TRBD2. Unmatched junction bases numbered 9, after V lost 7 bases and J lost 7 bases. Germline assignment: CDR1 LNHDA and CDR2 SQIVND (reference sequence). This CDR3 is 14 amino acids long. CDR3 nucleotide sequence: TGTGCCAGTAACGGACTAGTTAACGTCGGGGAGCTGTTTTTT. It encodes CASNGLVNVGELFF.

The chain is built from TRBV10-2 and TRBJ2-1; 7 nucleotides match TRBD2. V gave up 8 bases and J gave up 2 bases; unmatched junction bases: 9. The germline gives CDR1 WSHSY, CDR2 SAAADI. This CDR3 has 15 amino acids. This chain's CDR3 is CASQPRGFTYNEQFF. In DNA form, the CDR3 reads TGCGCCAGCCAGCCGCGGGGGTTCACCTACAATGAGCAGTTCTTC.

CDR3 DNA: TGTGCCAGCAGCCAACTAGGCCAGGGGGCTTGGGAGCAGTACTTC. Protein sequence: CASSQLGQGAWEQYF. This chain uses TRBV4-2 with TRBJ2-7, with 8 bases lining up with TRBD1. CDR1 is LGHNA, CDR2 YNFKEQ, per germline. Losses at the gene ends were 2 bases for V and 7 bases for J; bases not matched to a gene: 10. CDR3 length: 15 amino acids.

Written as DNA, the CDR3 is TGCGCCAGCAGCCATGGACCGGGAGAGCAGTTCTTC. This gives the protein CASSHGPGEQFF. The rearrangement uses TRBV4-1 and TRBJ2-1; possibly TRBD2 for D (5 bases). The germline CDR1 and CDR2 sequences are MGHRA and YSYEKL. CDR3 length: 12 residues. Trimming took off 3 bases at V and 10 bases at J, with 10 bases between the two ends.

This sequence joins TRBV5-1 and TRBJ2-1; tentatively, D is TRBD1 (5 bases). This CDR3 contains 16 residues. Per germline, CDR1 SGHRS and CDR2 YFSETQ. The V and J ends lost 1 base and 6 bases respectively, with 17 bases between them. The CDR3 sequence is CASSLTAGMGRNEQFF. As DNA, the CDR3 is TGCGCCAGCAGCTTGACCGCAGGGATGGGTCGCAATGAGCAGTTCTTC. Together with reference TRBV5-1 and TRBJ2-1, the CDR3 gives the full variable domain: KAGVTQTPRYLIKTRGQQVTLSCSPISGHRSVSWYQQTPGQGLQFLFEYFSETQRNKGNFPGRFSGRQFSNSRSEMNVSTLELGDSALYLCASSLTAGMGRNEQFFGPGTRLTVL.

This chain joins TRBV6-1 and TRBJ2-7; TRBD1 is a possible D gene (6 bases). Germline V CDR1 and CDR2: MNHNS, SASEGT. This CDR3 is built from 12 residues. V lost 9 bases to trimming and J lost 5 bases, with 14 bases between them. In DNA, the CDR3 is TGTGCCAGTAAGGGACAACCCCACGAGCAGTACTTC. Translated: CASKGQPHEQYF.

The count of this clone is one. CDR3 sequence (DNA): TGTGCCAGCAGTTTTCGCGGCAGGCCCCAGGGCGGCTACACCTTC. Protein: CASSFRGRPQGGYTF. This chain uses TRBV27 with TRBJ1-2, with a tentative D call TRBD1 (5 bases). The CDR3 runs 15 residues. Germline assignment: CDR1 MNHEY and CDR2 SMNVEV (reference sequence). The V and J ends lost 3 bases and 8 bases respectively, with 19 bases between them.

This clone was seen only once. V gene TRBV6-6 combines with J gene TRBJ1-5, with 8 bases matching TRBD1. Losses at the gene ends were 0 bases for V and 6 bases for J; bases not matched to a gene: 4. Germline lookup yields CDR1 MNHNY and CDR2 SVGAGI (reference sequence). This CDR3 contains 15 residues. The CDR3 is CASSYSFTGGQPQHF. CDR3 in DNA: TGTGCCAGCAGTTACTCGTTCACAGGGGGTCAGCCCCAGCATTTT.

The chain carries TRBV5-5 and TRBJ2-1; perhaps TRBD2 as D (7 bases). V dropped 4 bases and J dropped 4 bases, with 18 bases sitting between them. The CDR3 runs to 16 residues. In germline, CDR1 is SGHKS, CDR2 YYEKEE (reference sequence). The CDR3 loop reads CASSPPIGGPYNEQFF. The CDR3 region has the DNA TGTGCCAGCAGCCCCCCTATCGGGGGGCCATACAATGAGCAGTTCTTC.

The rearrangement joins TRBV5-5 to TRBJ2-3, with 7 bases identical to TRBD2. The CDR3 contains 15 residues. The J segment lost 0 bases and the V segment lost 4 bases, leaving 5 bases of the junction unmatched. Germline CDR1 is SGHKS and CDR2 is YYEKEE (reference sequence). Here the CDR3 DNA reads TGTGCCAGCAGCGACGGGGGGACTAGCACAGATACGCAGTATTTT. Protein: CASSDGGTSTDTQYF.

The J gene is TRBJ2-6, the V gene TRBV9, with TRBD2 identical over 13 bases. The V gene's germline CDR1 is SGDLS and CDR2 YYNGEE. V trimming: 0 bases; J trimming: 0 bases; junction bases outside the gene matches: 0. CDR3 length: 18 residues. As DNA, the CDR3 is TGTGCCAGCAGCGTAGGACTAGCGGGAGGCTCTGGGGCCAACGTCCTGACTTTC. This translates into CASSVGLAGGSGANVLTF.